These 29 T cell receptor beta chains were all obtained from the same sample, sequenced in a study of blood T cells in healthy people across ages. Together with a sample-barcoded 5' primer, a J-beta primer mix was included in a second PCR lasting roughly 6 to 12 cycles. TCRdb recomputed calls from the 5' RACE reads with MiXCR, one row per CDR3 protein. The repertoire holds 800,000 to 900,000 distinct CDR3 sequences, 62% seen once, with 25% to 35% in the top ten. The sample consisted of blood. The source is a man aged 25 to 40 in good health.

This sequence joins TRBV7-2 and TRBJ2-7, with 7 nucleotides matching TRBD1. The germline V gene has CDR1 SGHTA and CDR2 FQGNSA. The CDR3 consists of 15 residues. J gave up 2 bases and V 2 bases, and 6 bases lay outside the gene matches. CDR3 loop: CASSLPGQAPYEQYF. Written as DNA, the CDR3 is TGTGCCAGCAGCTTACCCGGACAGGCACCCTACGAGCAGTACTTC.

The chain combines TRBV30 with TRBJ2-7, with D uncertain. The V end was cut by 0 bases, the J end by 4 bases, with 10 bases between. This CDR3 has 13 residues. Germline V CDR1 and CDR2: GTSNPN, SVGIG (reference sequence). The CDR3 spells CAWSVSESYEQYF. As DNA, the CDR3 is TGTGCCTGGAGTGTTTCCGAATCTTACGAGCAGTACTTC.

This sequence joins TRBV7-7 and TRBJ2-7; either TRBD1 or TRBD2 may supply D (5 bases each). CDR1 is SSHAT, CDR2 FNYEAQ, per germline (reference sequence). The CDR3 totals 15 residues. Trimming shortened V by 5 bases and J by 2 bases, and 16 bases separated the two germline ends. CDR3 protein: CASSPGAGYTYEQYF. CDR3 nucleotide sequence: TGTGCCAGCAGCCCCGGGGCAGGGTATACCTACGAGCAGTACTTC.

The CDR3, as DNA: TGTGCCACCAGCAGAGAGGGACAGGGGTATGATGCTGAAGCTTTCTTT. This sequence encodes CATSREGQGYDAEAFF. The V gene is TRBV15, the J gene TRBJ1-1, with 10 positions matching TRBD1. The CDR3 extends over 16 amino acids. V dropped 0 bases and J dropped 6; count of bases not matched to a gene: 7. Germline V gives CDR1 LNHNV, CDR2 YYDKDF (reference sequence).

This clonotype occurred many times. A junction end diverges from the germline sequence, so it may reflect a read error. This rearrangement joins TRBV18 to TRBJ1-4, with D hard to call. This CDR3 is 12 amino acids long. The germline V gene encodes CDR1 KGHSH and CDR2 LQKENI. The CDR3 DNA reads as TGTGCCAGCGCACCCGGACGCTCCGGGCTGTTTTTT. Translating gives CASAPGRSGLFF.

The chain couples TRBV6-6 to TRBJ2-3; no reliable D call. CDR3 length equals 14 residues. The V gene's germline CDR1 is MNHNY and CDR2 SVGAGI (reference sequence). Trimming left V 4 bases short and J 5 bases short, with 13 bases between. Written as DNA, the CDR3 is TGTGCCAGCAGTTTGTTGGGTCAAAAAGATACGCAGTATTTT. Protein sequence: CASSLLGQKDTQYF.

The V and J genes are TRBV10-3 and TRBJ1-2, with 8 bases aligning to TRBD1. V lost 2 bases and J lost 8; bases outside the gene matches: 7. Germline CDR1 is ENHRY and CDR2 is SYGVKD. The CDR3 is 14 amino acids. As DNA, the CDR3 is TGTGCCATCAGTGAGGGACAGGGAGATGGAGGCTACACCTTC. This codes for CAISEGQGDGGYTF.

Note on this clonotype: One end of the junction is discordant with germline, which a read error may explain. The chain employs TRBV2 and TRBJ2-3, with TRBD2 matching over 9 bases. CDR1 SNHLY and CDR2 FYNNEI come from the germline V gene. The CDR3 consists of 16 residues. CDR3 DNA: TGTGCCGGCAGTGAAGTCGCGGGGGGGCATACAGATACGCAGTATTTT. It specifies CAGSEVAGGHTDTQYF.

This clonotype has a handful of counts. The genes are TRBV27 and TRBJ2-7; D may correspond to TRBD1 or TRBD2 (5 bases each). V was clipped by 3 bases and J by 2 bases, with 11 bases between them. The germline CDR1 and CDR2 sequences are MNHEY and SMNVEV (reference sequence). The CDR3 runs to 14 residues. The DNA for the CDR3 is TGTGCCAGCAGTTTTGGGACCAAGACCTACGAGCAGTACTTC. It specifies CASSFGTKTYEQYF.

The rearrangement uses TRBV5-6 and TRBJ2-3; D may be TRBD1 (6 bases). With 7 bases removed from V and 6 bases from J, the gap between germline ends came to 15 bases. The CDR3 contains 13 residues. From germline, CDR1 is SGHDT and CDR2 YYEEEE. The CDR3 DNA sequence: TGTGCCAGCGACTACAGGGTTGAGGATACGCAGTATTTT. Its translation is CASDYRVEDTQYF. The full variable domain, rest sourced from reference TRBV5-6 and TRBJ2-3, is DAGVTQSPTHLIKTRGQQVTLRCSPKSGHDTVSWYQQALGQGPQFIFQYYEEEERQRGNFPDRFSGHQFPNYSSELNVNALLLGDSALYLCASDYRVEDTQYFGPGTRLTVL.

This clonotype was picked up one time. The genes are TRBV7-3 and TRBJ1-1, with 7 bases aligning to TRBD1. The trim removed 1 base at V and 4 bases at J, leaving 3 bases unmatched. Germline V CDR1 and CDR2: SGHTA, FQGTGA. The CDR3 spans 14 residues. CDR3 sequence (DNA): TGTGCCAGCAGCTTAAAAGGGGGCGGCACTGAAGCTTTCTTT. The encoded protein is CASSLKGGGTEAFF.

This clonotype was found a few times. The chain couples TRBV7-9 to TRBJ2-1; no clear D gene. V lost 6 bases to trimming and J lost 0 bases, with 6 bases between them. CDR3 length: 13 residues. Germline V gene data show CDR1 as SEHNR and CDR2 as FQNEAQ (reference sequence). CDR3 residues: CASRARSYNEQFF. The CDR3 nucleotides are TGTGCCAGCAGGGCTCGCTCCTACAATGAGCAGTTCTTC.

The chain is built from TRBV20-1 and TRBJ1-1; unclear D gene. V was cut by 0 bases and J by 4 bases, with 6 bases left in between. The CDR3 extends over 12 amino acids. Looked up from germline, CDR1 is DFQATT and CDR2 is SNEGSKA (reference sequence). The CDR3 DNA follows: TGCAGTGCTAGAGAAAAGCCCACTGAAGCTTTCTTT. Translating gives CSAREKPTEAFF.

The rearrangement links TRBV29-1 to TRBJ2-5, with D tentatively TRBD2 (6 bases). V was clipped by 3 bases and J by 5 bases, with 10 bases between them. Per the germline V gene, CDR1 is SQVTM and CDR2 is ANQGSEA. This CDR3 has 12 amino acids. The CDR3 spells CSVELSGETQYF. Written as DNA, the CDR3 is TGCAGCGTTGAGCTAAGCGGGGAGACCCAGTACTTC.

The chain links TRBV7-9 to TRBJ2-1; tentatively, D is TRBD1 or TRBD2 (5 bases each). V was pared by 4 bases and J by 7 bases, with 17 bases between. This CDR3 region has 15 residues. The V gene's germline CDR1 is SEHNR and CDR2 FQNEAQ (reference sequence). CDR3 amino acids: CASSYSTGTFNEQFF. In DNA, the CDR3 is TGTGCCAGCAGCTACTCGACTGGGACCTTTAATGAGCAGTTCTTC.

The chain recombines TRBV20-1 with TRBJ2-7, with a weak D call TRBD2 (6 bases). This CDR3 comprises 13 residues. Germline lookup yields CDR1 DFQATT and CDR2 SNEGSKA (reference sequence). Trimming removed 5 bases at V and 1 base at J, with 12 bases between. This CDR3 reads CSAADGGSYEQYF. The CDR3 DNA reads TGCAGTGCTGCCGACGGGGGTTCCTACGAGCAGTACTTC.

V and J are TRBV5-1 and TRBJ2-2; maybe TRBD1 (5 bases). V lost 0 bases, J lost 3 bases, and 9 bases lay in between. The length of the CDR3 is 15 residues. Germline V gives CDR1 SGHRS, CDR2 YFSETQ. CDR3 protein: CASSLAVQDTGELFF. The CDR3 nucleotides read TGCGCCAGCAGCTTGGCTGTACAGGACACCGGGGAGCTGTTTTTT.

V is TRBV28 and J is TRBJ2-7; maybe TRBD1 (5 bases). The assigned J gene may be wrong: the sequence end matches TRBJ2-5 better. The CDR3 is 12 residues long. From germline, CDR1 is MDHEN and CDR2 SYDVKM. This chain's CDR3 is CASSLTAGTQYF. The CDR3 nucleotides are TGTGCCAGCAGCCTGACAGCAGGGACCCAGTACTTC.

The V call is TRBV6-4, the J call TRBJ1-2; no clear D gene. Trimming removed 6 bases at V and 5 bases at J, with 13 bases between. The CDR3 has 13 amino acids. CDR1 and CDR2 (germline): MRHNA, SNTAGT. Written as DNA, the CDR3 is TGTGCCAGCAGAGACGGACGGACTTATGGCTACACCTTC. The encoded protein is CASRDGRTYGYTF.

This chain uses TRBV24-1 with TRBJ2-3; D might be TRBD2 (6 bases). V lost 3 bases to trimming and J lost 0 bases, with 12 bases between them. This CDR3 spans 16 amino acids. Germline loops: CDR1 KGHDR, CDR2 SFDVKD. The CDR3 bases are TGTGCCACCAGTGATCCCGGGGGACCTAGCACAGATACGCAGTATTTT. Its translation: CATSDPGGPSTDTQYF.

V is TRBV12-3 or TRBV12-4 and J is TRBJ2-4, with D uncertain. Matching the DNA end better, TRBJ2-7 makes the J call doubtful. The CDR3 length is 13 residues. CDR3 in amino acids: CASSLWESYEQYF. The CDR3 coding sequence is TGTGCCAGCAGTTTATGGGAAAGCTACGAGCAGTACTTC.

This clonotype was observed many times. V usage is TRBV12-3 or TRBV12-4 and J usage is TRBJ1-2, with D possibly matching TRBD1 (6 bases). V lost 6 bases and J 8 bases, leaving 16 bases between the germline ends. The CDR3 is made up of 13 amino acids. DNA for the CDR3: TGTGCCAGCAGCATACAGGGTACCGGGGGCTACACCTTC. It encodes CASSIQGTGGYTF.

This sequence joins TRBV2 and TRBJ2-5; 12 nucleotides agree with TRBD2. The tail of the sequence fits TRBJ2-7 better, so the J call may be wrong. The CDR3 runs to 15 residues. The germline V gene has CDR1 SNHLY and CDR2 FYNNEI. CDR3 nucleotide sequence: TGTGCCAGCAGTGCTTCTAGCGGGGGGGCTGACGAGCAGTACTTC. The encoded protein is CASSASSGGADEQYF.

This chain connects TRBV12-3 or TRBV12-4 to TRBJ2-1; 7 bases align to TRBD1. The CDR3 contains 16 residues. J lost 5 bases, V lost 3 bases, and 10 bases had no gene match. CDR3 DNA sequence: TGTGCCAGCAGTTTCCCCGGGACAGAGAGTAACAATGAGCAGTTCTTC. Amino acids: CASSFPGTESNNEQFF.

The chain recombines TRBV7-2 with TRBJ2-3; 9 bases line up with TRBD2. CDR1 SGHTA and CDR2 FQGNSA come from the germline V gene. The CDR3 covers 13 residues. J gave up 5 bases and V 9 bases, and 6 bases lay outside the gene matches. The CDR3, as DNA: TGTGCCAGTAAGCGGGGGGATCGAGATACGCAGTATTTT. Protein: CASKRGDRDTQYF.

CDR3 bases: TGTGCCAGCAGCAGCGGGGGTGTTACGCAGTATTTT. Its translation: CASSSGGVTQYF. V usage is TRBV7-2 and J usage is TRBJ2-3, with TRBD2 matching over 8 bases. Trimming cost V 5 bases and J 8 bases; bases outside gene matches: 3. This CDR3 has 12 residues. The germline CDR1 and CDR2 sequences are SGHTA and FQGNSA.

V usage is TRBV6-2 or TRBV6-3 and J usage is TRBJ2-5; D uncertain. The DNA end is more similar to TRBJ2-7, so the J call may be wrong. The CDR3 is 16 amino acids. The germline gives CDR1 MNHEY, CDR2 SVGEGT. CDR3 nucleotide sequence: TGTGCCAGCAGTTACTCCCCGCGGATAAGTGGCTACGAGCAGTACTTC. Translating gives CASSYSPRISGYEQYF.

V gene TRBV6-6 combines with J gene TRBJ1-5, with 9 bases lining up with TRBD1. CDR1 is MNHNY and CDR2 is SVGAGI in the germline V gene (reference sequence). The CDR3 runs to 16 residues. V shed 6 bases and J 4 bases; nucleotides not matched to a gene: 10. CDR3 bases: TGTGCCAGCAGGCCTGCCCGGGACAGGGAAAATCAGCCCCAGCATTTT. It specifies CASRPARDRENQPQHF.

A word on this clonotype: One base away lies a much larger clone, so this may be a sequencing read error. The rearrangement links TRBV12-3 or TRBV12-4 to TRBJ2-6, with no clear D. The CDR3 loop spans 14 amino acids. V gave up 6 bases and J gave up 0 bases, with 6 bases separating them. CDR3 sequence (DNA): TGTGCCAGCAGCCACGTCTCTGGGGCCAACGTCCTGACTTTC. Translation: CASSHVSGANVLTF.